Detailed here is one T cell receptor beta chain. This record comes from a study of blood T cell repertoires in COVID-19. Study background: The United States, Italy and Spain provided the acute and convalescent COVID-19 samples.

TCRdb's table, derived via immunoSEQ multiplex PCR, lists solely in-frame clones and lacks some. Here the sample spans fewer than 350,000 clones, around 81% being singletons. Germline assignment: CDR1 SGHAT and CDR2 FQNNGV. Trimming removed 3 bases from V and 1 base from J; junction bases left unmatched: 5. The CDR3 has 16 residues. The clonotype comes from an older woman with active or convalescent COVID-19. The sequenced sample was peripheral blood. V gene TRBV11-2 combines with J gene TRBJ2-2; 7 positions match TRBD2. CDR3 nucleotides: TGTGCCAGCAGCTTTCCCCCGGGGGGGAACACCGGGGAGCTGTTTTTT. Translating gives CASSFPPGGNTGELFF.